This T cell receptor (beta chain) is from a study of spatial heterogeneity in lung cancer (dated by TCRdb to between 2018 and 2020). About the full investigation: Beta-chain transcripts were consistently detected in greater numbers than alpha-chain transcripts, which likely reflects a higher abundance of beta-chain transcripts. In the raw uncorrected reads, each unique combination of TCR and UMI appeared on average more than ten times. TCR alpha and beta repertoires were quantitatively compared across multiple tumor regions, matched nontumor lung and blood in non-small cell lung cancer. TCR repertoire features were related to nonsynonymous mutation counts determined by whole-exome sequencing of tumor tissue. Both alpha and beta chains were TCR-sequenced in around 230 tumor regions, roughly 70 matched nontumor lung samples and approximately 50 PBMC samples obtained at surgery. Broader findings and caveats from the paper: Confirming at a functional level the hypothesis that regional TCRs recognize regional mutations was considered to require additional single-cell paired TCR alpha and beta sequencing. Ubiquitous expanded tumor TCRs were found in blood more often at tumor resection than at routine follow-up.

Library creation used 5' RACE. TCRdb lists the instrument as NextSeq 500. The TCR library protocol attached a unique molecular identifier to each TCR cDNA molecule to allow correction of PCR and sequencing errors. The original pipeline was this. Decombinator tools were used for TCR identification, UMI-based error correction and CDR3 extraction. Expanded TCRs were defined as those above a frequency of 2 per 1,000, corresponding to the top 1% of the tumor frequency distribution. Renyi diversity was computed with the R vegan package after each repertoire had been subsampled 100 times to 5,000 TCRs. To build CDR3 similarity networks, amino acid triplet string-kernel similarity was used, and CDR3s were connected when their pairwise similarity was above 0.82. The public reads were run again by TCRdb, first through fastp at Q25 and then through MiXCR, and only productive beta chains were kept. CDR3 protein duplicates are merged, each entry listing the most common genes and DNA. TCRdb, rather than the study authors, made the V and J calls. The sample includes about 48,000 distinct CDR3 sequences, with approximately 5.3% observed a single time. Of the sample, more than 9.5% falls within the top ten clones.

There are many counts of this clonotype. What antigen it recognizes has not been identified. Base-call qualities are not available, and no considerably larger clone is one nucleotide away. Reading the label with the study, this specimen's time point is: sample taken at primary tumor resection. Samples were obtained from about 75 patients with early-stage, untreated non-small cell lung cancer from the lung TRACERx cohort. Whole RNA extracted from tumor and nontumor lung tissue, or from cryopreserved PBMC samples, was used for TCR sequencing without cell sorting. Only patients for whom sufficient RNA was available from at least two tumor regions were selected for TCR sequencing. There are 13 amino acids in the CDR3, from cysteine to phenylalanine inclusive. The sequence is cut down to CDR3 DNA, 39 bases in frame from base 1. Trimming takes 6 bases from V and 3 bases from J, and the germline ends sit 11 bases apart. CDR1 is given as MDHEN and CDR2 as SYDVKM, both from the germline V gene.

The sample in question was PBMCs, obtained at surgery. The chain employs TRBV28 and TRBJ2-5; a tentative D call is TRBD1 (6 bases match). This TCR was recovered from a male donor with early-stage non-small cell lung cancer. The sequenced DNA: TGTGCCAGCAGGCCAGGGGTTGAAGAGACCCAGTACTTC. It codes for CASRPGVEETQYF.